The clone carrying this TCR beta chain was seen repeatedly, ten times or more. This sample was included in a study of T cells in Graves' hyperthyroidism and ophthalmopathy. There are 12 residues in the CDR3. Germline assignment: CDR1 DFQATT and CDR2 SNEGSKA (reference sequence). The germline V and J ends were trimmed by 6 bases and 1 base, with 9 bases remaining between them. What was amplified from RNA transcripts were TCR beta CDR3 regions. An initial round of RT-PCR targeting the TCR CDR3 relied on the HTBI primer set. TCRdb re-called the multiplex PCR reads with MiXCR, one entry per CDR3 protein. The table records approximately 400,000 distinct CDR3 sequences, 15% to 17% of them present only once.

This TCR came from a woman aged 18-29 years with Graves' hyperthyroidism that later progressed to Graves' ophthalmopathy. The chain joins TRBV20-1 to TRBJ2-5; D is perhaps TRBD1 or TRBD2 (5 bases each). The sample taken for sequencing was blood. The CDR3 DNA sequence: TGCAGTGCCAAGGGACCCCAAGAGACCCAGTACTTC. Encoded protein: CSAKGPQETQYF.